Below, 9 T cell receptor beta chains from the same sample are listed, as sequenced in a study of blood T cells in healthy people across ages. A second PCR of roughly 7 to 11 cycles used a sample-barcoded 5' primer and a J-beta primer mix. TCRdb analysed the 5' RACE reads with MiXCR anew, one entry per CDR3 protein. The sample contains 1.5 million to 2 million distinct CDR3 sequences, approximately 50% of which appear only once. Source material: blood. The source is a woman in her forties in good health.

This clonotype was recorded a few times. The CDR3 DNA is TGCGCCAGCAGCCAAGAAGGCAGGGGATTCTCCTACAATGAGCAGTTCTTC. This encodes CASSQEGRGFSYNEQFF. The chain joins TRBV4-1 to TRBJ2-1; the D gene is possibly TRBD1 (6 bases). V was shortened by 0 bases and J by 0 bases, with 12 bases between the two germline ends. The CDR3 is made up of 17 amino acids. Per germline, CDR1 MGHRA and CDR2 YSYEKL.

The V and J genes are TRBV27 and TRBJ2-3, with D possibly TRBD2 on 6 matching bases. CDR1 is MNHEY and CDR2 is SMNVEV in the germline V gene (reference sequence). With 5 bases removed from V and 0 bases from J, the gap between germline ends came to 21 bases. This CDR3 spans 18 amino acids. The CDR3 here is CASSPSHGEAASTDTQYF. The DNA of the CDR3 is TGTGCCAGCAGTCCCTCCCATGGGGAGGCGGCTAGCACAGATACGCAGTATTTT.

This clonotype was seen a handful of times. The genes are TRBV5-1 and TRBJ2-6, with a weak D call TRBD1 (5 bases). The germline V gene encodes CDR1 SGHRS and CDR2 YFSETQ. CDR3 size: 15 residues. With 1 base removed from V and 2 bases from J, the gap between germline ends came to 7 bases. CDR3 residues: CASSLRQPGANVLTF. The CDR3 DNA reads TGCGCCAGCAGCTTGAGACAGCCTGGGGCCAACGTCCTGACTTTC.

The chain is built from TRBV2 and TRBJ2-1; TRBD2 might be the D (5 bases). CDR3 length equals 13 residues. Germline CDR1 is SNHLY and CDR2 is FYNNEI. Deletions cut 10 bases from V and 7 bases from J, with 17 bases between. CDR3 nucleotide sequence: TGTGCCACCCAAGCGGTTTTGGTGAATGAGCAGTTCTTC. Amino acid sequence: CATQAVLVNEQFF.

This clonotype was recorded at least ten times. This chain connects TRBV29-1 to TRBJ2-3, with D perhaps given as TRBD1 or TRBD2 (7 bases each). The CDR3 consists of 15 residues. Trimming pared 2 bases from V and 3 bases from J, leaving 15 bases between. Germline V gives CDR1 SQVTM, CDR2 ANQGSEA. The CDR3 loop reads CSVENRGGHTDTQYF. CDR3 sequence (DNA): TGCAGCGTTGAAAACAGGGGAGGGCATACAGATACGCAGTATTTT.

The CDR3 region is CASSVPGQGICEQFF. The CDR3 region has the DNA TGTGCCAGCAGTGTTCCGGGACAGGGAATTTGTGAGCAGTTCTTC. The chain uses TRBV6-4 and TRBJ2-1; TRBD1 aligns across 9 bases. Germline CDR1 MRHNA, CDR2 SNTAGT. Trimming cost V 4 bases and J 9 bases; bases outside gene matches: 10. The CDR3 is made up of 15 amino acids.

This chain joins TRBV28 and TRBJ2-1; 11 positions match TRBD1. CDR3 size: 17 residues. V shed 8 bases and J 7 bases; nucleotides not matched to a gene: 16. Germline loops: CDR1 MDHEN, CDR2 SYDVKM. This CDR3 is CASSVIRRDRGGNEQFF. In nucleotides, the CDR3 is TGTGCCAGCTCCGTTATTCGTAGGGACAGGGGGGGGAATGAGCAGTTCTTC.

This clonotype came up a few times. CDR3 in amino acids: CASSRGNGETQYF. The CDR3 DNA reads as TGTGCCAGCAGTAGAGGGAATGGAGAGACCCAGTACTTC. The V call is TRBV28, the J call TRBJ2-5, with a tentative D call TRBD2 (5 bases). The CDR3 is 13 amino acids. Germline V gene lookup returns CDR1 MDHEN and CDR2 SYDVKM. Trimming stripped 5 bases from V and 4 bases from J, with 11 bases between.

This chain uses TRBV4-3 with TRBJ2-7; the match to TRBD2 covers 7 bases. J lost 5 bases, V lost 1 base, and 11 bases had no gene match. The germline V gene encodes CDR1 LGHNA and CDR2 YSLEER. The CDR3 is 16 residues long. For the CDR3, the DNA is TGCGCCAGCAGCCAAGCGGGGGGTGGGCTACCCGACGAGCAGTACTTC. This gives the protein CASSQAGGGLPDEQYF.